This entry lists 27 T cell receptor beta chains sequenced from one sample in a study of T cells in Graves' hyperthyroidism and ophthalmopathy. Regions amplified from RNA transcripts were the TCR beta CDR3 regions. The HTBI primer set drove a first-round RT-PCR of the TCR CDR3. TCRdb analysed the multiplex PCR reads with MiXCR anew, one entry per CDR3 protein. The sample yields 750,000 to 950,000 distinct CDR3 sequences, around 39% seen once. The sample comprised blood. These receptors were collected from a man younger than 35 with Graves' hyperthyroidism.

This clonotype was seen once. This rearrangement joins TRBV7-2 to TRBJ2-5; TRBD1 matches 7 bases. V lost 4 bases, J lost 5 bases, and 7 bases stayed unmatched. Germline-derived CDR1 and CDR2 are SGHTA and FQGNSA. The CDR3 runs 14 residues. The CDR3 spells CASSSNRGRETQYF. The CDR3 DNA reads TGTGCCAGCAGCTCCAACAGGGGCAGGGAGACCCAGTACTTC.

The V call is TRBV10-3, the J call TRBJ1-2; the match to TRBD1 covers 8 bases. Trimming removed 10 bases from V and 4 bases from J; junction bases left unmatched: 14. The CDR3 is made up of 15 amino acids. CDR1 is ENHRY and CDR2 is SYGVKD in the germline V gene. CDR3 DNA sequence: TGTGCCAGCGTAGCGGCAGGGGGCACCTTCTATGGCTACACCTTC. Translated, it gives CASVAAGGTFYGYTF.

A remark on this clonotype: The junction differs from germline at one of its ends, possibly a read error. The V call is TRBV4-1, the J call TRBJ1-1; 12 bases map to TRBD1. In germline, CDR1 is MGHRA, CDR2 YSYEKL. The CDR3 totals 16 residues. CDR3 coding DNA: TGTGCCAGCAGCCAAGAACAACCGGGACAGGGGGCGCAGCCTTTCTTT. It specifies CASSQEQPGQGAQPFF.

This clonotype was observed a few times. A much larger clone lies a single base off, so this may be a read error. This chain connects TRBV25-1 to TRBJ2-5; possible D gene TRBD1, 6 bases. Per germline, CDR1 MGHDK and CDR2 SYGVNS. The CDR3 is 13 residues long. The CDR3 is CATGVQGGETQYF. CDR3 nucleotide sequence: TGTGCTACCGGTGTGCAAGGGGGAGAGACCCAGTACTTC. The whole variable domain, filled in from reference TRBV25-1 and TRBJ2-5, reads EADIYQTPRYLVIGTGKKITLECSQTMGHDKMYWYQQDPGMELHLIHYSYGVNSTEKGDLSSESTVSRIRTEHFPLTLESARPSHTSQYLCATGVQGGETQYFGPGTRLLVL.

The V gene is TRBV19, the J gene TRBJ1-2; no clear D gene. Trimming pared 5 bases from V and 5 bases from J, leaving 24 bases between. This CDR3 comprises 17 residues. CDR1 and CDR2 from the germline V gene are LNHDA and SQIVND (reference sequence). CDR3 sequence reads: CASSALLPGSFRYGYTF. The CDR3 DNA sequence: TGTGCCAGTAGTGCGCTACTCCCGGGTTCCTTTCGGTATGGCTACACCTTC.

The V gene is TRBV12-3 or TRBV12-4, the J gene TRBJ2-5, with D unclear. The germline V and J ends were trimmed by 4 bases and 4 bases, with 7 bases remaining between them. CDR3 length: 12 amino acids. The CDR3 DNA reads TGTGCCAGCAGTTGGGGTACAGAGACCCAGTACTTC. Translating gives CASSWGTETQYF.

This clonotype appeared a few times. This chain connects TRBV7-3 to TRBJ2-5, with 8 bases aligning to TRBD1. The CDR3 loop spans 14 amino acids. Germline V gene sequence: CDR1 SGHTA, CDR2 FQGTGA. V shed 6 bases, J shed 4 bases, and the junction held 7 bases outside the gene matches. The CDR3 sequence is CASSRTGLTETQYF. Written as DNA, the CDR3 is TGTGCCAGCAGTCGGACAGGGCTTACAGAGACCCAGTACTTC. Full variable domain (missing parts from reference TRBV7-3 and TRBJ2-5): GAGVSQTPSNKVTEKGKYVELRCDPISGHTALYWYRQSLGQGPEFLIYFQGTGAADDSGLPNDRFFAVRPEGSVSTLKIQRTERGDSAVYLCASSRTGLTETQYFGPGTRLLVL.

A word on this clonotype: This may come from a read error, since a much larger clone is one base off. The CDR3 end shows no conserved phenylalanine or tryptophan, and so a read error is likely. J is TRBJ1-2 and V is TRBV19; 7 nucleotides match TRBD1. The CDR3 totals 15 residues. Germline trimming cut 5 bases from V and 2 bases from J; bases unmatched to any gene: 8. The germline V gene encodes CDR1 LNHDA and CDR2 SQIVND (reference sequence). CDR3 in amino acids: CASSSHPDRNYGYTS. The DNA of the CDR3 is TGTGCCAGTAGTTCGCACCCGGACAGGAACTATGGCTACACCTCC.

The gene calls are TRBV12-3 or TRBV12-4 and TRBJ2-7, with 7 nucleotides matching TRBD2. The CDR3 totals 14 residues. The V and J ends lost 4 bases and 2 bases, in that order; junction bases with no gene match: 5. CDR3 coding DNA: TGTGCCAGCAGTTCGGCTAGCGGAACCTACGAGCAGTACTTC. The encoded protein is CASSSASGTYEQYF.

V gene TRBV4-1 combines with J gene TRBJ1-5; D is perhaps TRBD1 (6 bases). This CDR3 has 15 residues. Germline V gives CDR1 MGHRA, CDR2 YSYEKL. V lost 0 bases to trimming and J lost 6 bases, with 12 bases between them. CDR3 DNA: TGCGCCAGCAGCCAAGAAGCCCGGGGGCCTCAGCCCCAGCATTTT. Its translation: CASSQEARGPQPQHF.

This clonotype has ten or more counts. The rearrangement links TRBV11-2 to TRBJ1-6; D not certain. This CDR3 contains 13 residues. Germline CDR1 is SGHAT and CDR2 is FQNNGV. The V and J ends lost 4 bases and 11 bases respectively, with 12 bases between them. CDR3 bases: TGTGCCAGCAGCTCCCAACGCAGCGCACCCCTCCACTTT. Its translation is CASSSQRSAPLHF. Combining the CDR3 with reference TRBV11-2 and TRBJ1-6 gives the whole variable domain EAGVAQSPRYKIIEKRQSVAFWCNPISGHATLYWYQQILGQGPKLLIQFQNNGVVDDSQLPKDRFSAERLKGVDSTLKIQPAKLEDSAVYLCASSSQRSAPLHFGNGTRLTVT.

This clonotype was observed a few times. The rearrangement links TRBV9 to TRBJ2-2; D gene unclear. The CDR3 spans 13 residues. The germline V gene encodes CDR1 SGDLS and CDR2 YYNGEE. The germline V and J ends were trimmed by 1 base and 4 bases, with 5 bases remaining between them. The CDR3 sequence: CASSVFGTGELFF. The CDR3 coding sequence is TGTGCCAGCAGCGTATTCGGCACCGGGGAGCTGTTTTTT.

The chain carries TRBV7-2 and TRBJ1-2; D possibly corresponds to TRBD1 (5 bases). Trimming cost V 3 bases and J 4 bases, with 9 bases left between them. The V gene's germline CDR1 is SGHTA and CDR2 FQGNSA. The CDR3 sequence is 13 residues long. The CDR3 protein is CASSFRGAYGYTF. DNA of the CDR3: TGTGCCAGCAGCTTTAGGGGCGCCTATGGCTACACCTTC.

This clonotype was seen more than once but under ten times. The V call is TRBV5-4, the J call TRBJ2-5; D unclear. The V gene's germline CDR1 is SGHNT and CDR2 YYREEE (reference sequence). This CDR3 contains 16 residues. The germline V and J ends were trimmed by 0 bases and 4 bases, with 16 bases remaining between them. CDR3 sequence (DNA): TGTGCCAGCAGCTTGGGACCGCCCAAGAATGTAGAGACCCAGTACTTC. It specifies CASSLGPPKNVETQYF.

The V gene is TRBV6-5, the J gene TRBJ2-5; 10 positions match TRBD2. Germline CDR1 is MNHEY and CDR2 is SVGAGI. V trimming: 4 bases; J trimming: 5 bases; junction bases outside the gene matches: 10. The CDR3 is made up of 16 amino acids. The CDR3 sequence: CASSLLASGSMETQYF. For the CDR3, the DNA is TGTGCCAGCAGTTTATTGGCTAGCGGGAGCATGGAGACCCAGTACTTC.

This clonotype was counted between two and nine times. J is TRBJ1-2 and V is TRBV29-1; D might be TRBD1 (6 bases). Germline CDR1 is SQVTM and CDR2 is ANQGSEA. The CDR3 covers 12 residues. Trimming cost V 7 bases and J 4 bases, with 13 bases left between them. DNA for the CDR3: TGCAGCGAAACCACAGGGTCCTATGGCTACACCTTC. Its protein product is CSETTGSYGYTF.

This clonotype was detected only a few times. This chain connects TRBV4-1 to TRBJ1-2; possibly TRBD1 for D (6 bases). Per the germline V gene, CDR1 is MGHRA and CDR2 is YSYEKL. The V and J ends lost 3 bases and 6 bases respectively, with 17 bases between them. The CDR3 is 15 residues long. DNA of the CDR3: TGCGCCAGCAGCCATCCGCCGCGGGGGCGGCATGGCTACACCTTC. This codes for CASSHPPRGRHGYTF.

This clonotype was seen at least ten times. This chain links TRBV2 with TRBJ1-5, with unresolved D. Trimming cost V 8 bases and J 5 bases, with 10 bases left between them. Per the germline V gene, CDR1 is SNHLY and CDR2 is FYNNEI. This CDR3 has 12 residues. In DNA form, the CDR3 reads TGTGCCAGCCGCGAACAGCATCAGCCCCAGCATTTT. Translating it yields CASREQHQPQHF.

J is TRBJ1-5 and V is TRBV7-6; TRBD1 matches 10 bases. V was clipped by 5 bases and J by 14 bases; unmatched bases: 9. There are 13 residues in the CDR3. CDR1 and CDR2 (germline): SGHVS, FNYEAQ. The DNA for the CDR3 is TGTGCCAGCAGCCCCGGGACAGGGGCCTACGAGCATTTT. It encodes CASSPGTGAYEHF.

This clonotype was counted ten times or more. V usage is TRBV20-1 and J usage is TRBJ2-7; D is unresolved. Germline V gives CDR1 DFQATT, CDR2 SNEGSKA (reference sequence). The CDR3 runs to 13 residues. V was cut by 6 bases and J by 5 bases, with 17 bases left in between. CDR3 protein: CSAHAAVEHEQYF. The CDR3 nucleotides read TGCAGTGCCCACGCGGCCGTAGAGCACGAGCAGTACTTC.

Comments on this clonotype: Just one base apart from a much larger clone, this may be a read error. V usage is TRBV2 and J usage is TRBJ1-6; D uncertain. The CDR3 has 15 residues. V lost 4 bases, J lost 7 bases, and 14 bases lay in between. Germline CDR1 reads SNHLY; CDR2 reads FYNNEI. The CDR3 sequence: CASSVKGLPNSPLHF. The CDR3 DNA sequence: TGTGCCAGCAGTGTAAAAGGGCTCCCAAATTCACCCCTCCACTTT.

Ten or more counts support this clonotype. The CDR3 protein is CATSRDFGQFYEQYF. The CDR3 nucleotides are TGTGCCACCAGCAGAGATTTTGGACAGTTCTACGAGCAGTACTTC. V usage is TRBV15 and J usage is TRBJ2-7, with D perhaps TRBD1 (6 bases). This CDR3 region has 15 residues. The V gene's germline CDR1 is LNHNV and CDR2 YYDKDF (reference sequence). V was clipped by 0 bases and J by 3 bases, with 12 bases between them.

This clonotype was observed a handful of times. In nucleotides, the CDR3 is TGTGCCAGCAGCCAAAGGGACGGTAGCAATCAGCCCCAGCATTTT. Its translation is CASSQRDGSNQPQHF. The chain links TRBV4-2 to TRBJ1-5, with D possibly TRBD1 on 5 matching bases. Germline assignment: CDR1 LGHNA and CDR2 YNFKEQ. The CDR3 runs to 15 residues. The V gene lost 2 bases and the J gene lost 0 bases, with 8 bases spanning the gap.

Of note for this clonotype: This may be a read error, as it is one base from a much larger clone. The chain links TRBV5-1 to TRBJ1-6; D remains unclear. Germline lookup yields CDR1 SGHRS and CDR2 YFSETQ. V was pared by 7 bases and J by 6 bases, with 17 bases between. The CDR3 runs 15 residues. CDR3 DNA: TGCGCCAGCGGGCCGGCGGGGAATGGTAATTCACCCCTCCACTTT. This encodes CASGPAGNGNSPLHF. Looking up the rest from reference TRBV5-1 and TRBJ1-6 gives the full variable domain: KAGVTQTPRYLIKTRGQQVTLSCSPISGHRSVSWYQQTPGQGLQFLFEYFSETQRNKGNFPGRFSGRQFSNSRSEMNVSTLELGDSALYLCASGPAGNGNSPLHFGNGTRLTVT.

This clonotype was seen only once. This chain joins TRBV10-3 and TRBJ1-5, with D perhaps TRBD1 (5 bases). The CDR3 consists of 15 residues. Per germline, CDR1 ENHRY and CDR2 SYGVKD. Trimming pared 10 bases from V and 0 bases from J, leaving 16 bases between. CDR3 sequence: CATRRGPDSNQPQHF. CDR3 bases: TGTGCCACCCGGAGGGGCCCCGATAGCAATCAGCCCCAGCATTTT.

This clonotype was found many times. V and J are TRBV29-1 and TRBJ2-5; 10 bases agree with TRBD1. Germline V gene sequence: CDR1 SQVTM, CDR2 ANQGSEA. Unmatched junction bases numbered 3, after V lost 3 bases and J lost 5 bases. The CDR3 loop spans 13 amino acids. CDR3 protein: CSVDAGQGETQYF. In nucleotides, the CDR3 is TGCAGCGTTGATGCGGGACAGGGGGAGACCCAGTACTTC. Full variable domain (rest looked up from reference TRBV29-1 and TRBJ2-5): SAVISQKPSRDICQRGTSLTIQCQVDSQVTMMFWYRQQPGQSLTLIATANQGSEATYESGFVIDKFPISRPNLTFSTLTVSNMSPEDSSIYLCSVDAGQGETQYFGPGTRLLVL.

This clonotype occurred many times. The rearrangement joins TRBV7-8 to TRBJ2-2; unclear D gene. V lost 1 base and J lost 10, with 13 bases in between. The CDR3 has 14 amino acids. Germline CDR1 and CDR2: SGHVS and FQNEAQ. CDR3 sequence (DNA): TGTGCCAGCAGCTTAGGGATAGGAGAGGAGGAGCTGTTTTTT. Protein: CASSLGIGEEELFF.